The T cell receptor (beta chain) described here comes from a study of blood T cells in healthy people across ages. Study-level points and caveats: Per million T cells, TCR beta diversity dropped about linearly as age rose.

Deletions cut 4 bases from V and 3 bases from J, with 13 bases between. Germline loops: CDR1 MDHEN, CDR2 SYDVKM. CDR3 size: 14 residues. This clonotype turned up a few times. Its antigen is unidentified. The authors ran a second PCR of roughly 7 to 11 cycles using a sample-barcoded 5' primer and a J-beta primer mix. A single record per CDR3 protein comes from TCRdb applying MiXCR to the 5' RACE reads. The sample has about 810,000 distinct CDR3 sequences, approximately 35% seen once. The origin of this receptor is a man aged 18 to 30 in good health. Source material: blood. This chain links TRBV28 with TRBJ2-7; tentative D call: TRBD2 (5 bases). Here the CDR3 reads CASSSVLRVYEQYF. Here the CDR3 DNA reads TGTGCCAGCAGTTCGGTCCTGCGGGTCTACGAGCAGTACTTC.